This record looks at one T cell receptor beta chain sequence and its context. The data were taken from a study of blood T cell repertoires in COVID-19. Study as a whole: Sites across the United States, Italy and Spain contributed samples from acute and convalescent COVID-19.

The V gene lost 6 bases and the J gene lost 4 bases, with 17 bases spanning the gap. This CDR3 has 15 residues. The germline gives CDR1 KGHDR, CDR2 SFDVKD. Sequencing used immunoSEQ multiplex PCR; TCRdb keeps in-frame clones, though not all of them. The data contain nearly 350,000 clones, around 87% of them singletons. The sequencing sample was made of peripheral blood. The chain couples TRBV24-1 to TRBJ2-5; a possible D gene is TRBD2 (6 bases). The TCR comes from a woman between 45 and 60 years old with COVID-19, enrolled during active disease. CDR3 sequence reads: CATSKRQGGGETQYF. CDR3 DNA: TGTGCCACCAGTAAGAGGCAGGGAGGAGGAGAGACCCAGTACTTC.